This TCR beta chain appears in the sequencing data of a study of T cell repertoires in cytomegalovirus infection (dated by TCRdb to between 2018 and 2021). Study-wide context: Recently identified HLA-C-restricted CMV epitopes, whose presentation resists viral immunomodulation, were targeted by peptide stimulations together with well-studied HLA-B-restricted epitopes. Because public TCR beta signatures pointed to carriage of CMV infection together with the matching HLA type, the HLA type of each donor mattered for the analysis. What the research found in general, with its limitations: In both this cohort and an independent cohort of 352 donors, the cumulative frequency of public TCR beta family members distinguished carriers of CMV infection plus the relevant HLA type. The ex vivo response was dominated by HLA-C-restricted CMV-specific TCR beta clonotypes, which also provided the single most frequent clonotype in two of eight donors.

CDR1 and CDR2 (SGHTA, FQGTGA) derive from the germline V gene. The CDR3 starts with the cysteine, ends with the phenylalanine, and has 16 residues. Only the CDR3 part of the read is kept: 48 bases, read in frame from the first base. Germline trimming: 4 bases from V, 5 bases from J; junction bases outside gene matches: 7. Taken with the paper, the label for treatment or condition translates to: in vitro stimulation with specific CMV peptide epitopes to enrich CMV-specific T cells. In the case of this clonotype: The specificity of this receptor is unknown. No base-level quality is on record; no much larger clone is a single base apart.

Sequencing was carried out with an Illumina HiSeq 1500. TCRdb reran the public reads through fastp at Q25 and MiXCR, keeping productive beta chains. Entries are consolidated by CDR3 protein sequence, retaining the most common genes and DNA. Here the sample has 75,000 to 95,000 distinct CDR3 sequences; more than 40% occur a single time. Of the sample, more than 80% is held by the ten largest clones. The clonotype originates from a human donor in good health (CMV status not recorded). Some clones in this sample may be carry-over from other donors' samples. The chain employs TRBV7-3 and TRBJ2-1; 11 bases in between match TRBD1. Sequenced material: CD8+ T cells from cultured PBMCs, taken from culture after CMV antigen stimulation. The nucleotide sequence reads as follows: TGTGCCAGCAGCTCGCACGGACAGGGGGCGAACAATGAGCAGTTCTTC. It translates as CASSSHGQGANNEQFF.